This entry lists 28 T cell receptor beta chains sequenced from one sample in a study of shared clonotypes between healthy human individuals. Sequencing was performed with immunoSEQ multiplex PCR; in TCRdb, only in-frame clones are kept and a portion is missing. The sample consists of over 2 million clones, roughly 96% of them appearing once. The sequencing sample was made of naive CD4+ T cells sorted from blood. Indicated subset: CD45RA+ positively selected. All receptors derive from a man younger than 30 in good health.

CDR3 protein: CASSRGLTDTQYF. The DNA for the CDR3 is TGTGCCAGCAGCCGGGGACTCACAGATACGCAGTATTTT. This chain joins TRBV14 and TRBJ2-3; TRBD2 might be the D (6 bases). The germline V gene encodes CDR1 SGHDN and CDR2 FVKESK. Trimming removed 4 bases from V and 2 bases from J, with 7 bases in between. The CDR3 has 13 amino acids.

This clone occurred once. The genes are TRBV7-2 and TRBJ1-4, with 9 bases that match TRBD1. J lost 5 bases, V lost 6 bases, and 7 bases had no gene match. Germline assignment: CDR1 SGHTA and CDR2 FQGNSA. CDR3 length: 15 residues. CDR3 region: CASRRPGTGNEKLFF. CDR3 nucleotides: TGTGCCAGCAGACGTCCCGGGACAGGGAATGAAAAACTGTTTTTT.

This chain links TRBV29-1 with TRBJ2-5, with 7 positions matching TRBD2. The trim removed 4 bases at V and 3 bases at J, leaving 5 bases unmatched. Germline CDR1 and CDR2: SQVTM and ANQGSEA. This CDR3 spans 13 amino acids. CDR3 sequence (DNA): TGCAGCGTTGGAGGGACTATAAAAGAGACCCAGTACTTC. Translated: CSVGGTIKETQYF. Using reference TRBV29-1 and TRBJ2-5 for the parts outside the CDR3, the full variable domain is SAVISQKPSRDICQRGTSLTIQCQVDSQVTMMFWYRQQPGQSLTLIATANQGSEATYESGFVIDKFPISRPNLTFSTLTVSNMSPEDSSIYLCSVGGTIKETQYFGPGTRLLVL.

A single count supports this clone. The identical CDR3 is also encoded by other nucleotide sequences in the sample. The chain links TRBV19 to TRBJ2-3; no firm D call. The germline gives CDR1 LNHDA, CDR2 SQIVND (reference sequence). V was shortened by 5 bases and J by 2 bases, with 11 bases between the two germline ends. This CDR3 region has 14 residues. The CDR3 region is CASSPAGSTDTQYF. The CDR3 DNA reads TGTGCCAGTAGTCCGGCCGGGTCCACAGATACGCAGTATTTT. Variable domain in full (rest from reference TRBV19 and TRBJ2-3): DGGITQSPKYLFRKEGQNVTLSCEQNLNHDAMYWYRQDPGQGLRLIYYSQIVNDFQKGDIAEGYSVSREKKESFPLTVTSAQKNPTAFYLCASSPAGSTDTQYFGPGTRLTVL.

The chain joins TRBV9 to TRBJ2-7; no definite D call. V was clipped by 0 bases and J by 2 bases, with 12 bases between them. Germline V gives CDR1 SGDLS, CDR2 YYNGEE. CDR3 length: 15 residues. CDR3 in amino acids: CASSVEGLNAYEQYF. CDR3 DNA: TGTGCCAGCAGCGTAGAAGGGTTAAACGCCTACGAGCAGTACTTC.

The chain combines TRBV7-2 with TRBJ2-7; a possible D gene is TRBD1 (5 bases). The CDR3 runs to 15 residues. Trimming took 7 bases from V and 4 from J, leaving 20 bases between them. Germline lookup yields CDR1 SGHTA and CDR2 FQGNSA. The CDR3 DNA reads TGTGCCAGCACCCCCATAGGCAGGGTCGGATACGAGCAGTACTTC. This translates into CASTPIGRVGYEQYF.

The chain joins TRBV9 to TRBJ1-4; D might be TRBD1 (5 bases). The V end was cut by 0 bases, the J end by 6 bases, with 12 bases between. Germline CDR1 and CDR2: SGDLS and YYNGEE. The CDR3 contains 15 residues. CDR3 sequence (DNA): TGTGCCAGCAGCGTAGGTGCAGGGCGGGATGAAAAACTGTTTTTT. This sequence encodes CASSVGAGRDEKLFF.

CDR3 sequence reads: CAISEWEEDTQYF. The CDR3 DNA reads TGTGCCATCAGTGAGTGGGAGGAAGATACGCAGTATTTT. The chain has TRBV10-3 and TRBJ2-3, with D perhaps TRBD2 (6 bases). Trimming removed 1 base at V and 5 bases at J, with 7 bases between. Germline V gene data show CDR1 as ENHRY and CDR2 as SYGVKD. The CDR3 is 13 amino acids.

The rearrangement joins TRBV7-2 to TRBJ1-5, with TRBD1 identical over 8 bases. The germline gives CDR1 SGHTA, CDR2 FQGNSA. There are 16 residues in the CDR3. J lost 7 bases, V lost 5 bases, and 13 bases had no gene match. CDR3 residues: CASSPYSTGAGQPQHF. The CDR3 DNA reads as TGTGCCAGCAGCCCTTACTCGACAGGGGCCGGACAGCCCCAGCATTTT.

The chain carries TRBV5-1 and TRBJ1-2, with D hard to call. The V gene lost 2 bases and the J gene lost 4 bases, with 15 bases spanning the gap. The CDR3 spans 15 residues. In germline, CDR1 is SGHRS, CDR2 YFSETQ. The CDR3 loop is CASSFTLSAPYGYTF. The CDR3 region has the DNA TGCGCCAGCAGCTTCACCCTCTCGGCCCCCTATGGCTACACCTTC.

This chain connects TRBV5-1 to TRBJ1-4, with 9 bases matching TRBD1. The V and J ends lost 4 bases and 6 bases, in that order; junction bases with no gene match: 13. Germline CDR1 and CDR2: SGHRS and YFSETQ. The CDR3 has 17 residues. This CDR3 is CASSLGTGRESHEKLFF. For the CDR3, the DNA is TGCGCCAGCAGCCTCGGGACAGGGAGAGAGTCGCATGAAAAACTGTTTTTT.

This chain joins TRBV30 and TRBJ1-3; D gene ambiguous. The CDR3 loop spans 13 amino acids. Trimming took off 2 bases at V and 0 bases at J, with 5 bases between the two ends. Germline V lookup: CDR1 GTSNPN, CDR2 SVGIG (reference sequence). The CDR3 nucleotides are TGTGCCTGGAGTCCCATCTCTGGAAACACCATATATTTT. This encodes CAWSPISGNTIYF. The whole variable domain, remainder taken from reference TRBV30 and TRBJ1-3, is SQTIHQWPATLVQPVGSPLSLECTVEGTSNPNLYWYRQAAGRGLQLLFYSVGIGQISSEVPQNLSASRPQDRQFILSSKKLLLSDSGFYLCAWSPISGNTIYFGEGSWLTVV.

This sequence joins TRBV6-5 and TRBJ1-1, with D possibly matching TRBD1 (5 bases). Germline V gives CDR1 MNHEY, CDR2 SVGAGI. The CDR3 is 11 amino acids. V lost 8 bases, J lost 1 base, and 5 bases lay in between. The CDR3 nucleotides read TGTGCCAGCGGACAGAACACTGAAGCTTTCTTT. It codes for CASGQNTEAFF.

The chain joins TRBV7-2 to TRBJ2-7; D is possibly TRBD2 (6 bases). This CDR3 is built from 14 residues. CDR1 is SGHTA, CDR2 FQGNSA, per germline. The ends were cut back, 5 bases at V and 2 bases at J, with 13 bases in the middle. CDR3 in amino acids: CASSPGRVTYEQYF. CDR3 bases: TGTGCCAGCAGCCCCGGGAGAGTTACCTACGAGCAGTACTTC.

CDR3 loop: CASSLSGGVKGTQYF. The CDR3 DNA is TGTGCCAGCAGTTTATCCGGGGGCGTTAAGGGGACCCAGTACTTC. The gene calls are TRBV28 and TRBJ2-5; D is possibly TRBD1 or TRBD2 (6 bases each). The CDR3 is 15 amino acids. The V gene's germline CDR1 is MDHEN and CDR2 SYDVKM. With 1 base removed from V and 7 bases from J, the gap between germline ends came to 16 bases.

The genes are TRBV2 and TRBJ1-5, with D uncertain. Per germline, CDR1 SNHLY and CDR2 FYNNEI. The CDR3 is made up of 13 amino acids. V was pared by 6 bases and J by 4 bases, with 10 bases between. The CDR3 DNA reads TGTGCCAGCAGCCGTTTTTTTAATCAGCCCCAGCATTTT. Translating gives CASSRFFNQPQHF.

The rearrangement joins TRBV7-2 to TRBJ1-2; no reliable D call. CDR1 is SGHTA, CDR2 FQGNSA, per germline. The CDR3 loop spans 13 amino acids. Trimming shortened V by 2 bases and J by 4 bases, and 8 bases separated the two germline ends. CDR3 residues: CASSLQQTYGYTF. The CDR3 DNA is TGTGCCAGCAGCTTACAACAAACCTATGGCTACACCTTC.

V usage is TRBV10-1 and J usage is TRBJ1-5; no reliable D call. The germline V and J ends were trimmed by 4 bases and 0 bases, with 4 bases remaining between them. CDR3 length: 13 amino acids. The V gene's germline CDR1 is WNHNN and CDR2 SYGVQD (reference sequence). In DNA, the CDR3 is TGCGCCAGCAGTGCAGGTAGCAATCAGCCCCAGCATTTT. It encodes CASSAGSNQPQHF.

The V call is TRBV27, the J call TRBJ1-6, with D perhaps matching TRBD1 (5 bases). Germline V gene data show CDR1 as MNHEY and CDR2 as SMNVEV (reference sequence). There are 16 residues in the CDR3. V was cut by 3 bases and J by 0 bases, with 9 bases left in between. CDR3 coding DNA: TGTGCCAGCAGTTTCATGGGGCGCTCCTATAATTCACCCCTCCACTTT. Residues: CASSFMGRSYNSPLHF.

This chain links TRBV2 with TRBJ1-1; TRBD1 matches 8 bases. Germline V lookup: CDR1 SNHLY, CDR2 FYNNEI. Losses at the gene ends were 6 bases for V and 1 base for J; bases not matched to a gene: 4. CDR3 length equals 14 residues. The CDR3 loop is CASRLDRGNTEAFF. CDR3 in DNA: TGTGCCAGCAGGTTAGACAGGGGGAACACTGAAGCTTTCTTT.

As regards this clone: The sample carries other DNA sequences with the same CDR3. This sequence joins TRBV30 and TRBJ2-1, with D perhaps matching TRBD2 (5 bases). The germline V gene encodes CDR1 GTSNPN and CDR2 SVGIG (reference sequence). With 1 base removed from V and 6 bases from J, the gap between germline ends came to 7 bases. The CDR3 extends over 12 amino acids. CDR3 protein: CAWSGRGNEQFF. CDR3 sequence (DNA): TGTGCCTGGAGTGGCCGGGGCAATGAGCAGTTCTTC.

CDR3 sequence reads: CASSFEGLQNQPQHF. CDR3 in DNA: TGTGCCAGTAGTTTCGAGGGACTCCAGAATCAGCCCCAGCATTTT. The chain links TRBV19 to TRBJ1-5, with D tentatively TRBD1 (5 bases). Germline assignment: CDR1 LNHDA and CDR2 SQIVND (reference sequence). The CDR3 extends over 15 amino acids. V gave up 5 bases and J gave up 4 bases, with 15 bases separating them.

In the case of this clone: Within the sample, other DNA sequences also encode this same CDR3. The CDR3 nucleotides are TGCGCCAGCAGCAGGACAGGGACGAACACTGAAGCTTTCTTT. It translates to CASSRTGTNTEAFF. The chain joins TRBV5-1 to TRBJ1-1; TRBD1 aligns across 8 bases. The germline V gene has CDR1 SGHRS and CDR2 YFSETQ. The trim removed 4 bases at V and 1 base at J, leaving 3 bases unmatched. There are 14 residues in the CDR3.

A word on this clone: The same CDR3 is also encoded by other DNA sequences in this sample. The rearrangement links TRBV18 to TRBJ1-2; unclear D gene. Germline V lookup: CDR1 KGHSH, CDR2 LQKENI. V lost 3 bases and J lost 4, with 6 bases in between. The CDR3 runs 12 residues. In DNA form, the CDR3 reads TGTGCCAGCTCACCCGATACCTATGGCTACACCTTC. It is translated as CASSPDTYGYTF.

The genes are TRBV5-1 and TRBJ1-2, with 8 bases identical to TRBD1. V lost 4 bases, J lost 2 bases, and 4 bases stayed unmatched. This CDR3 spans 14 amino acids. Germline assignment: CDR1 SGHRS and CDR2 YFSETQ. This CDR3 is CASSPGQANYGYTF. In DNA form, the CDR3 reads TGCGCCAGCAGCCCGGGACAGGCGAACTATGGCTACACCTTC.

The chain employs TRBV27 and TRBJ2-3; TRBD1 matches 9 bases. The CDR3 loop spans 16 amino acids. Trimming cost V 5 bases and J 0 bases; bases outside gene matches: 6. Germline CDR1 is MNHEY and CDR2 is SMNVEV (reference sequence). The CDR3 protein is CASSNRGPTSTDTQYF. In nucleotides, the CDR3 is TGTGCCAGCAGTAACAGGGGGCCTACTAGCACAGATACGCAGTATTTT.

This sequence joins TRBV5-1 and TRBJ2-5; TRBD1 agrees at 8 bases. The germline V gene encodes CDR1 SGHRS and CDR2 YFSETQ. The CDR3 is 15 amino acids. Germline trimming cut 6 bases from V and 4 bases from J; bases unmatched to any gene: 11. The CDR3 DNA follows: TGCGCCAGCAACCTAGGACAGGGTGTGGGAGAGACCCAGTACTTC. The encoded protein is CASNLGQGVGETQYF.

This chain links TRBV10-1 with TRBJ1-1; D is uncertain. Trimming removed 6 bases at V and 0 bases at J, with 14 bases between. Germline V gene lookup returns CDR1 WNHNN and CDR2 SYGVQD (reference sequence). This CDR3 contains 15 residues. CDR3 protein: CASSGTYSLNTEAFF. CDR3 sequence (DNA): TGCGCCAGCAGCGGTACCTACAGCTTGAACACTGAAGCTTTCTTT.